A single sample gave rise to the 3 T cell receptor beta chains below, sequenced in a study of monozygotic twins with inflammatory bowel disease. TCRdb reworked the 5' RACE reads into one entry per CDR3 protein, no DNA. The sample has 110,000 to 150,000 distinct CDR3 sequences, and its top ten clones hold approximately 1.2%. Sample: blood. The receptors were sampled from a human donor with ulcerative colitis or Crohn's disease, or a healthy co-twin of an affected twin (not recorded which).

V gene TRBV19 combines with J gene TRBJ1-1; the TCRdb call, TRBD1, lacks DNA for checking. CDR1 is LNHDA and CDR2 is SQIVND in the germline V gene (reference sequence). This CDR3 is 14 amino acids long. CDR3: CASSTRDRGQEAFF.

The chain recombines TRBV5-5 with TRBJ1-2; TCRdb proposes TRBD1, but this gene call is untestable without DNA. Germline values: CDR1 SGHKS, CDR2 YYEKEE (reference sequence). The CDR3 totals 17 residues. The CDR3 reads CASSYVLVTGSLYGYTF. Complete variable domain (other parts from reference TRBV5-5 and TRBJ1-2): DAGVTQSPTHLIKTRGQQVTLRCSPISGHKSVSWYQQVLGQGPQFIFQYYEKEERGRGNFPDRFSARQFPNYSSELNVNALLLGDSALYLCASSYVLVTGSLYGYTFGSGTRLTVV.

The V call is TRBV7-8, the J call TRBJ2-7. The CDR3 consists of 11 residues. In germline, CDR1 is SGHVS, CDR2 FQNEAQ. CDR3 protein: CASSLDGEQYF. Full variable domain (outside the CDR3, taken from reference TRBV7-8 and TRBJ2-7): GAGVSQSPRYKVAKRGQDVALRCDPISGHVSLFWYQQALGQGPEFLTYFQNEAQLDKSGLPSDRFFAERPEGSVSTLKIQRTQQEDSAVYLCASSLDGEQYFGPGTRLTVT.